Presented here are 20 T cell receptor beta chains from one specimen sequenced in a study of identical twins. TCRdb re-called the 5' RACE reads with MiXCR, one entry per CDR3 protein. This table has about 330,000 distinct CDR3 sequences, around 12% appearing once. These same records also appear under a second study, on yellow fever vaccine responses in identical twins.

Input material: CD8+ T cells sorted from blood. These receptors all stem from a woman under 30 in good health.

The chain employs TRBV6-6 and TRBJ2-1; 7 positions match TRBD1. The CDR3 has 13 amino acids. The junction had 3 bases not matched to a gene; V was cut back by 2 bases and J by 8 bases. Germline values: CDR1 MNHNY, CDR2 SVGAGI (reference sequence). Here the CDR3 reads CASSYGTGDEQFF. Written as DNA, the CDR3 is TGTGCCAGCAGTTACGGAACAGGGGATGAGCAGTTCTTC.

The chain uses TRBV16 and TRBJ2-7; perhaps TRBD2 as D (6 bases). CDR1 and CDR2 from the germline V gene are KGHSY and FQNENV. This CDR3 contains 16 residues. The V end was cut by 7 bases, the J end by 0 bases, with 19 bases between. The CDR3 DNA follows: TGTGCCAGCACCTCCCGGGGGAGTGGTGGCTCCTACGAGCAGTACTTC. Its protein is CASTSRGSGGSYEQYF.

This clonotype has ten or more counts. V and J are TRBV2 and TRBJ1-6; D may be TRBD1 (6 bases). Germline CDR1 and CDR2: SNHLY and FYNNEI. V lost 4 bases, J lost 1 base, and 14 bases lay in between. There are 17 residues in the CDR3. As DNA, the CDR3 is TGTGCCAGCAGTGTCGTGGGGGCGCTTTCCTATAATTCACCCCTCCACTTT. Amino acid sequence: CASSVVGALSYNSPLHF.

A few counts support this clonotype. The chain has TRBV27 and TRBJ1-1; 7 bases align to TRBD1. This CDR3 spans 16 amino acids. Losses at the gene ends were 5 bases for V and 0 bases for J; bases not matched to a gene: 9. Germline V CDR1 and CDR2: MNHEY, SMNVEV (reference sequence). In DNA form, the CDR3 reads TGTGCCAGCAGTGACAGACAGGGATCGTTGAACACTGAAGCTTTCTTT. Translating it yields CASSDRQGSLNTEAFF.

This clonotype was observed a few times. The chain carries TRBV20-1 and TRBJ2-7; 9 bases match TRBD2. Germline V gene sequence: CDR1 DFQATT, CDR2 SNEGSKA (reference sequence). Trimming took 0 bases from V and 6 from J; bases not matched to a gene: 15. There are 17 residues in the CDR3. CDR3 sequence (DNA): TGCAGTGCTAGAGATAGTACGAGCGGGAGGTTCTTGTTCGAGCAGTACTTC. This translates into CSARDSTSGRFLFEQYF.

The chain carries TRBV12-3 or TRBV12-4 and TRBJ2-3; 13 bases map to TRBD2. There are 14 residues in the CDR3. Trimming removed 5 bases from V and 14 bases from J; junction bases left unmatched: 10. CDR3 DNA sequence: TGTGCCAGCAGTCTGGGGACTAGCGGGGACCGGGGGTATTTT. Residues: CASSLGTSGDRGYF.

This chain links TRBV20-1 with TRBJ2-1, with TRBD1 matching 8 bases. The germline CDR1 and CDR2 sequences are DFQATT and SNEGSKA (reference sequence). The trim removed 3 bases at V and 7 bases at J, leaving 11 bases unmatched. This CDR3 is built from 15 residues. The CDR3 reads CSASLGGQAGNEQFF. DNA for the CDR3: TGCAGTGCTAGTCTGGGGGGACAGGCTGGGAATGAGCAGTTCTTC.

This clonotype was seen more than once but under ten times. The V call is TRBV7-8, the J call TRBJ2-1; TRBD2 is a possible D gene (5 bases). This CDR3 is built from 13 residues. V lost 4 bases, J lost 6 bases, and 10 bases lay in between. The V gene's germline CDR1 is SGHVS and CDR2 FQNEAQ. In nucleotides, the CDR3 is TGTGCCAGCAGCTCACTAGTAAGCAATGAGCAGTTCTTC. Residues: CASSSLVSNEQFF.

The rearrangement joins TRBV7-6 to TRBJ2-5; 8 bases agree with TRBD2. The CDR3 covers 16 residues. Germline CDR1 and CDR2: SGHVS and FNYEAQ. Trimming cost V 0 bases and J 5 bases; bases outside gene matches: 8. CDR3 nucleotides: TGTGCCAGCAGCTTAGCGCCTCGGGGGGGCGGGGAGACCCAGTACTTC. Translated, it gives CASSLAPRGGGETQYF.

This clonotype was seen at least ten times. The chain recombines TRBV9 with TRBJ1-2; D remains unclear. Germline CDR1 SGDLS, CDR2 YYNGEE. The V end lost 0 bases, the J end lost 5 bases, and 5 bases lay between the germline ends. The CDR3 extends over 12 amino acids. The chain's CDR3 is CASSVGEYGYTF. The CDR3, as DNA: TGTGCCAGCAGCGTAGGGGAGTATGGCTACACCTTC.

Only a few counts were recorded for this clonotype. This chain connects TRBV15 to TRBJ2-3, with a possible D match to TRBD1 (6 bases). V dropped 0 bases and J dropped 2 bases, with 9 bases sitting between them. The CDR3 length is 15 residues. Germline loops: CDR1 LNHNV, CDR2 YYDKDF (reference sequence). The CDR3 loop is CATSRDHRDTDTQYF. CDR3 nucleotide sequence: TGTGCCACCAGCAGAGACCACAGGGACACAGATACGCAGTATTTT.

This clonotype was detected many times. The chain combines TRBV25-1 with TRBJ2-7, with 8 bases fitting TRBD2. V gave up 5 bases and J gave up 4 bases; unmatched junction bases: 4. The CDR3 sequence is 13 residues long. Germline-derived CDR1 and CDR2 are MGHDK and SYGVNS. CDR3 protein: CASSHGGGYEQYF. The CDR3 nucleotides are TGTGCCAGCAGTCATGGCGGGGGGTACGAGCAGTACTTC.

This clonotype has a handful of counts. The chain links TRBV10-3 to TRBJ2-1, with 10 nucleotides matching TRBD2. V trimming: 7 bases; J trimming: 5 bases; junction bases outside the gene matches: 8. This CDR3 has 15 residues. Germline V gene data show CDR1 as ENHRY and CDR2 as SYGVKD. The CDR3 spells CAITSLAGDNNEQFF. The CDR3 coding sequence is TGTGCCATCACGTCCCTAGCGGGGGACAACAATGAGCAGTTCTTC.

This chain joins TRBV6-1 and TRBJ2-7; 11 nucleotides align to TRBD1. CDR1 and CDR2 (germline): MNHNS, SASEGT. This CDR3 contains 14 residues. J gave up 4 bases and V 6 bases, and 5 bases lay outside the gene matches. The CDR3: CASRRTGGKYEQYV. The CDR3 DNA sequence: TGTGCCAGCAGGAGGACAGGGGGCAAGTACGAGCAGTACGTC.

This clonotype was counted only a few times. The gene calls are TRBV7-7 and TRBJ2-5; D remains ambiguous. Trimming cost V 1 base and J 5 bases, with 8 bases left between them. The CDR3 totals 13 residues. Per the germline V gene, CDR1 is SSHAT and CDR2 is FNYEAQ (reference sequence). The CDR3 protein is CASSLGAPETQYF. CDR3 bases: TGTGCCAGCAGCTTAGGGGCCCCGGAGACCCAGTACTTC.

For the CDR3, the DNA is TGCAGTGCTTTTAGCGGGAGGGGCTCCTACGAGCAGTACTTC. Amino acid sequence: CSAFSGRGSYEQYF. The chain carries TRBV20-1 and TRBJ2-7; 11 bases match TRBD2. The J segment lost 0 bases and the V segment lost 5 bases, leaving 3 bases of the junction unmatched. Germline CDR1 reads DFQATT; CDR2 reads SNEGSKA (reference sequence). The CDR3 loop spans 14 amino acids.

This sequence joins TRBV7-9 and TRBJ2-1; 7 bases agree with TRBD1. The CDR3 loop spans 16 amino acids. Trimming removed 3 bases from V and 1 base from J; junction bases left unmatched: 6. Germline CDR1 reads SEHNR; CDR2 reads FQNEAQ (reference sequence). This chain's CDR3 is CASSFMGQLSYNEQFF. The DNA for the CDR3 is TGTGCCAGCAGCTTTATGGGACAGTTGTCCTACAATGAGCAGTTCTTC.

The CDR3 DNA sequence: TGTGCCAGCAGTTTAGGGAATACCAACTACGAGCAGTACTTC. Its translation is CASSLGNTNYEQYF. The chain uses TRBV27 and TRBJ2-7, with D hard to call. The CDR3 sequence is 14 residues long. The V and J ends lost 2 bases and 3 bases respectively, with 11 bases between them. Per the germline V gene, CDR1 is MNHEY and CDR2 is SMNVEV (reference sequence).

The chain recombines TRBV5-6 with TRBJ2-3; D is ambiguous. V was pared by 4 bases and J by 10 bases, with 16 bases between. This CDR3 is built from 13 residues. Germline-derived CDR1 and CDR2 are SGHDT and YYEEEE. Written as DNA, the CDR3 is TGTGCCAGCAGCAGTGAATCGGGCCAATCGCAGTATTTT. Translating it yields CASSSESGQSQYF.

The chain joins TRBV27 to TRBJ2-5; D is unresolved. Trimming removed 4 bases at V and 7 bases at J, with 13 bases between. The CDR3 runs 13 residues. The germline gives CDR1 MNHEY, CDR2 SMNVEV (reference sequence). The CDR3 spells CASSSGGSGTQYF. The CDR3 coding sequence is TGTGCCAGCAGTTCTGGCGGTTCAGGGACCCAGTACTTC.